The rows below give T cell receptor beta chains drawn from one sample of a study of blood T cell repertoires in COVID-19. Repertoires were generated with immunoSEQ multiplex PCR, while TCRdb's copy carries only in-frame clones and drops some. The sample has around 300,000 clones, 90% seen once. The sequencing input was peripheral blood. The receptors stem from a woman aged 40 to 50 with COVID-19, enrolled during active disease. The CDR3 runs from the conserved cysteine through the conserved F or W. The order of the fields is D gene, clone size, J gene, V gene, CDR3 DNA, CDR3 protein. D genes are given only for firm matches. Size is stated for part of the rows, as once, few or many counts, or as a class when the clone is expanded.

d_call: .
clone_size: .
j_call: TRBJ1-4
v_call: TRBV3-1/TRBV3-2
cdr3_nt: TGTGCCAGCAGCCAAGATTTAGACAGGAAGATTCTAGATTTT
cdr3_aa: CASSQDLDRKILDF

d_call: .
clone_size: .
j_call: TRBJ1-2
v_call: TRBV28
cdr3_nt: TGTGCCAGCAGTTTGCGGGGATATGGCTACACCTTC
cdr3_aa: CASSLRGYGYTF

d_call: .
clone_size: .
j_call: TRBJ1-3
v_call: TRBV2
cdr3_nt: TGTGCCAGCAGTGAAGTCCACATGCGGGGGACCTCTGGAAACACCATATATTTT
cdr3_aa: CASSEVHMRGTSGNTIYF

d_call: TRBD1
clone_size: .
j_call: TRBJ1-3
v_call: TRBV4-2
cdr3_nt: TGTGCCAGCAGCTCGACAGGGGCCGGAAACACCATATATTTT
cdr3_aa: CASSSTGAGNTIYF

d_call: TRBD1
clone_size: .
j_call: TRBJ2-2
v_call: TRBV29-1
cdr3_nt: TGCAGCGTTGGGCAGGGGGCCGGGGAGCTGTTTTTT
cdr3_aa: CSVGQGAGELFF

d_call: .
clone_size: .
j_call: TRBJ2-5
v_call: TRBV19
cdr3_nt: TGTGCCAGTAGTAGGGGGCGTGAGACCCAGTACTTC
cdr3_aa: CASSRGRETQYF

d_call: .
clone_size: .
j_call: TRBJ1-2
v_call: TRBV6-2/TRBV6-3
cdr3_nt: TGTGCCAGCAGTTACTCCACAGTGCTGCATGATCGAACGGATGGCTACACCTTC
cdr3_aa: CASSYSTVLHDRTDGYTF

d_call: .
clone_size: .
j_call: TRBJ1-2
v_call: TRBV19
cdr3_nt: TGTGCCACCCAAGGACAGACCTCTAGCTACACCTTC
cdr3_aa: CATQGQTSSYTF

d_call: TRBD2
clone_size: once
j_call: TRBJ2-7
v_call: TRBV28
cdr3_nt: TGTGCCAGCAGCAACTTCGGGCTAGCGGGAGAGAGTAGGTACGAGCAGTACTTC
cdr3_aa: CASSNFGLAGESRYEQYF

d_call: TRBD2
clone_size: .
j_call: TRBJ2-2
v_call: TRBV5-1
cdr3_nt: TGCGCCAGCAGCCCCCTAGCGGGATCCGGGGAGCTGTTTTTT
cdr3_aa: CASSPLAGSGELFF

d_call: .
clone_size: .
j_call: TRBJ2-5
v_call: TRBV10-1
cdr3_nt: TGCGCCAGCAGTGTTTCGTCTCCCAGGCAGGGGAGAGGGGTACAAGAGACCCAGTACTTC
cdr3_aa: CASSVSSPRQGRGVQETQYF

d_call: .
clone_size: .
j_call: TRBJ2-7
v_call: TRBV6-5
cdr3_nt: TGTGCCAGCAGTAAGACCGGGACTGCCACCTACGAGCAGTACTTC
cdr3_aa: CASSKTGTATYEQYF

d_call: .
clone_size: .
j_call: TRBJ2-7
v_call: TRBV5-1
cdr3_nt: TGCGCCAGCAGCCTGACGAGTACAGCCTCAACCTACGAGCAGTACTTC
cdr3_aa: CASSLTSTASTYEQYF

d_call: .
clone_size: once
j_call: TRBJ1-1
v_call: TRBV7-3
cdr3_nt: TGTGCCAGCAGCCCACTTTCTACCCGAGGAGGCACTGAAGCTTTCTTT
cdr3_aa: CASSPLSTRGGTEAFF

d_call: TRBD1
clone_size: .
j_call: TRBJ1-2
v_call: TRBV13
cdr3_nt: TGTGCCAGCAGCTTACCCAACCCGACAGGGAATGGCTACACCTTC
cdr3_aa: CASSLPNPTGNGYTF

d_call: .
clone_size: .
j_call: TRBJ1-2
v_call: TRBV28
cdr3_nt: TGTGCCAGCATGTACCCTTCTTTGAGTAAAGGCTACACCTTC
cdr3_aa: CASMYPSLSKGYTF

d_call: .
clone_size: .
j_call: TRBJ1-2
v_call: TRBV20-1
cdr3_nt: TGCAGTGCCCCGAGGGGGTTCGGCTACACCTTC
cdr3_aa: CSAPRGFGYTF

d_call: .
clone_size: .
j_call: TRBJ1-5
v_call: TRBV27
cdr3_nt: TGTGCCAGCAGTTTGCGGCAGTTCAATCAGCCCCAGCATTTT
cdr3_aa: CASSLRQFNQPQHF

d_call: .
clone_size: .
j_call: TRBJ2-5
v_call: TRBV5-1
cdr3_nt: TGCGCCAGCAGCCCTAGCCTCCCCCAAGAGACCCAGTACTTC
cdr3_aa: CASSPSLPQETQYF

d_call: .
clone_size: once
j_call: TRBJ1-1
v_call: TRBV28
cdr3_nt: TGTGCCAGCAGTTTCCCAGGGTGGGACACTGAAGCTTTCTTT
cdr3_aa: CASSFPGWDTEAFF

d_call: TRBD2
clone_size: .
j_call: TRBJ2-2
v_call: TRBV9
cdr3_nt: TGTGCCAGCAGCGTAGCCAGCGGGAGGGCCCTCACCGGGGAGCTGTTTTTT
cdr3_aa: CASSVASGRALTGELFF

d_call: TRBD1
clone_size: .
j_call: TRBJ1-5
v_call: TRBV19
cdr3_nt: TGTGCCAGTAGTCTCCGAGGAGGACAGGGGGGCAATCAGCCCCAGCATTTT
cdr3_aa: CASSLRGGQGGNQPQHF

d_call: .
clone_size: .
j_call: TRBJ1-1
v_call: TRBV28
cdr3_nt: TGTGCCAGCAGTCTTACAGGTTACACTGAAGCTTTCTTT
cdr3_aa: CASSLTGYTEAFF

d_call: .
clone_size: .
j_call: TRBJ1-1
v_call: TRBV5-4
cdr3_nt: TGTGCCAGCAGCTTCGGGGGGCTGAAGAACACTGAAGCTTTCTTT
cdr3_aa: CASSFGGLKNTEAFF

d_call: TRBD2
clone_size: .
j_call: TRBJ2-7
v_call: TRBV18
cdr3_nt: TGTGCCAGCTCACAAAGTAGCGGGGGGCCCTCCTACGAGCAGTACTTC
cdr3_aa: CASSQSSGGPSYEQYF

d_call: TRBD2
clone_size: .
j_call: TRBJ2-3
v_call: TRBV7-9
cdr3_nt: TGTGCCAGCAGCTTTCTTGCGAGCGGGGGTATCGCAGATACGCAGTATTTT
cdr3_aa: CASSFLASGGIADTQYF

d_call: TRBD2
clone_size: few
j_call: TRBJ2-1
v_call: TRBV7-9
cdr3_nt: TGTGCCAGCAGCACGGCTAGCGGGGGAACCAATGAGCAGTTCTTC
cdr3_aa: CASSTASGGTNEQFF

d_call: TRBD1
clone_size: .
j_call: TRBJ2-1
v_call: TRBV7-8
cdr3_nt: TGTGCCAGCAGCTTAGCCCTTTGGGACAGGCAATTTTCGAATGAGCAGTTCTTC
cdr3_aa: CASSLALWDRQFSNEQFF

d_call: .
clone_size: .
j_call: TRBJ1-5
v_call: TRBV6-6
cdr3_nt: TGTGCCAGCAGTTATGGCAGGGATCAGCCCCAGCATTTT
cdr3_aa: CASSYGRDQPQHF

d_call: .
clone_size: .
j_call: TRBJ1-6
v_call: TRBV7-9
cdr3_nt: TGTGCCAGCAGCGCAGACACCTATAATTCACCCCTCCACTTT
cdr3_aa: CASSADTYNSPLHF

d_call: .
clone_size: .
j_call: TRBJ1-1
v_call: TRBV27
cdr3_nt: TGTGCCAGCACCCGACGAGGGGGGGGTTTTGAAGCTTTCTTT
cdr3_aa: CASTRRGGGFEAFF

d_call: TRBD1
clone_size: .
j_call: TRBJ2-2
v_call: TRBV6-1
cdr3_nt: TGTGCCAGCAGCGAAACAGGGGGCGTTTATCGTGGGAACACCGGGGAGCTGTTTTTT
cdr3_aa: CASSETGGVYRGNTGELFF

d_call: .
clone_size: once
j_call: TRBJ1-6
v_call: TRBV28
cdr3_nt: TGTGCCAGCACCTCCTCGAATTCACCCCTCCACTTT
cdr3_aa: CASTSSNSPLHF

d_call: TRBD1
clone_size: .
j_call: TRBJ2-2
v_call: TRBV27
cdr3_nt: TGTGCCAGCAGTCCTATAGGGACAGTGACCGGGGAGCTGTTTTTT
cdr3_aa: CASSPIGTVTGELFF

d_call: TRBD2
clone_size: few
j_call: TRBJ2-3
v_call: TRBV7-9
cdr3_nt: TGTGCCAGCAGCTCAAACCGGGGACTAGCGGGAAGGTTAGATACGCAGTATTTT
cdr3_aa: CASSSNRGLAGRLDTQYF

d_call: TRBD1
clone_size: .
j_call: TRBJ1-2
v_call: TRBV24-1
cdr3_nt: TGTGCCACCAGCGCGACAGGGTCCTTATCTTATGGCTACACCTTC
cdr3_aa: CATSATGSLSYGYTF

d_call: TRBD1
clone_size: .
j_call: TRBJ1-1
v_call: TRBV18
cdr3_nt: TGTGCCAGCTCACTGACTGGAGGGGGCGCGAGATTGAACACTGAAGCTTTCTTT
cdr3_aa: CASSLTGGGARLNTEAFF

d_call: .
clone_size: .
j_call: TRBJ1-5
v_call: TRBV5-6
cdr3_nt: TGTGCCAGCAGCTTGATGTACGGGAATCAGCCCCAGCATTTT
cdr3_aa: CASSLMYGNQPQHF

d_call: .
clone_size: .
j_call: TRBJ1-6
v_call: TRBV27
cdr3_nt: TGTGCCAGCAGTTTTCTACCTTCGGGGGATAATTCACCCCTCCACTTT
cdr3_aa: CASSFLPSGDNSPLHF

d_call: .
clone_size: .
j_call: TRBJ1-5
v_call: TRBV6-1
cdr3_nt: TGTGCCAGCAGTGAACATGGGGAGGGAGGGCAGCCCCAGCATTTT
cdr3_aa: CASSEHGEGGQPQHF

d_call: .
clone_size: .
j_call: TRBJ1-2
v_call: TRBV30
cdr3_nt: TGTGCCTGGAGTAGGGTATTAGGGGTGGGGAACTATGGCTACACCTTC
cdr3_aa: CAWSRVLGVGNYGYTF

d_call: .
clone_size: .
j_call: TRBJ2-2
v_call: TRBV27
cdr3_nt: TGTGCCAGCAGTTTCCTCGGGGGAGGAAACACCGGGGAGCTGTTTTTT
cdr3_aa: CASSFLGGGNTGELFF

d_call: TRBD1
clone_size: .
j_call: TRBJ1-1
v_call: TRBV30
cdr3_nt: TGTGCCTGGAGGGGACAGGGAGTCACTGAAGCTTTCTTT
cdr3_aa: CAWRGQGVTEAFF

d_call: TRBD1
clone_size: once
j_call: TRBJ1-5
v_call: TRBV18
cdr3_nt: TGTGCCAGCTCACCCGGGACAGGGGAAAATCAGCCCCAGCATTTT
cdr3_aa: CASSPGTGENQPQHF

d_call: .
clone_size: .
j_call: TRBJ2-1
v_call: TRBV28
cdr3_nt: TGTGCCAGCAGTGGACTCGGCAATGAGCAGTTCTTC
cdr3_aa: CASSGLGNEQFF

d_call: .
clone_size: .
j_call: TRBJ2-5
v_call: TRBV10-3
cdr3_nt: TGTGCCATCAGTGGGGGAGGTGGGGTCGGGGAGACCCAGTACTTC
cdr3_aa: CAISGGGGVGETQYF